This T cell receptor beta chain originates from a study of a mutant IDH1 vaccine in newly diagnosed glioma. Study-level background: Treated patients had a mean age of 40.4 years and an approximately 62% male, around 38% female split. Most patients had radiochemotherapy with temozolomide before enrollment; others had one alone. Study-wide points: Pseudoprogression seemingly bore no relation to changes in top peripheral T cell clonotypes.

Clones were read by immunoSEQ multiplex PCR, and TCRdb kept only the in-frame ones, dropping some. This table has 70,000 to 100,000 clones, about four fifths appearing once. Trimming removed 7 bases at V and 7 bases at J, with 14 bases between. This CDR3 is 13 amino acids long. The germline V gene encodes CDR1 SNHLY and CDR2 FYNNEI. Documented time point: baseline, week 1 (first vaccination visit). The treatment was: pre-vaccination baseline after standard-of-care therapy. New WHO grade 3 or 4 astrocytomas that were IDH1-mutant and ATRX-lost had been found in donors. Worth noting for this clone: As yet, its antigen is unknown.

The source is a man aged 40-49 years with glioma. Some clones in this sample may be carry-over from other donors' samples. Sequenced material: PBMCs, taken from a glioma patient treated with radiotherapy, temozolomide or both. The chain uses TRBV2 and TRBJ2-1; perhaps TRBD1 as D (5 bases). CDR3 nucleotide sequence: TGTGCCAGCAAGGTCAGGGCGTTGAATGAGCAGTTCTTC. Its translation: CASKVRALNEQFF.